This is a list of T cell receptor beta chains from one sample in a study of T cell repertoires in cytomegalovirus infection. TCRdb ran MiXCR on the reads and lists one entry per CDR3 protein. The table includes 150,000 to 200,000 distinct CDR3 sequences, roughly 17% detected once. The sample comprised CD8+ T cells from PBMCs. The receptors come from a human donor in good health (CMV status not recorded). Some clones in this sample may be carry-over from other donors' samples. Both conserved end residues are part of each CDR3. The order of the fields is clone size, J gene, D gene, V gene, CDR3 protein, CDR3 DNA. The D gene is left open where the match is weak. Expanded clones get a size class; other rows say once, few or many, or leave the size out.

>-|TRBJ2-7|-|TRBV6-8
CASSPVPSRTYEQYF
TGTGCCAGCAGCCCGGTCCCGAGCAGGACCTACGAGCAGTACTTC
>many|TRBJ2-7|-|TRBV7-9
CASSANNEQYF
TGTGCCAGCAGCGCAAATAACGAGCAGTACTTC
>-|TRBJ1-1|-|TRBV6-6
CASREGGSLPEAFF
TGTGCCAGCAGGGAGGGGGGGTCCTTACCCGAAGCTTTCTTT
>few|TRBJ2-7|-|TRBV7-9
CASSSRTNGSSYEQYF
TGTGCCAGCAGCTCGAGGACTAACGGGAGCTCCTACGAGCAGTACTTC
>-|TRBJ2-5|-|TRBV7-2
CASSSPTIGVGETQYF
TGTGCCAGCAGTTCCCCTACGATAGGGGTGGGGGAGACCCAGTACTTC
>-|TRBJ2-7|TRBD2|TRBV28
CASTPAGGDFYEQYF
TGTGCCAGCACCCCAGCGGGGGGAGACTTCTACGAGCAGTACTTC
>-|TRBJ1-1|-|TRBV4-2
CASSQSKGGTEAFF
TGTGCCAGCAGCCAATCAAAGGGCGGCACTGAAGCTTTCTTT
>-|TRBJ1-1|TRBD1|TRBV12-3/TRBV12-4
CASSFRGGDTEAFF
TGTGCCAGCAGTTTCAGGGGGGGGGACACTGAAGCTTTCTTT
>many|TRBJ2-5|TRBD1|TRBV7-2
CASSLWDRVQETQYF
TGTGCCAGCAGCTTATGGGACAGGGTACAAGAGACCCAGTACTTC
>-|TRBJ1-5|-|TRBV2
CASRRGIDSNQPQHF
TGTGCCAGCAGGAGGGGAATCGATAGCAATCAGCCCCAGCATTTT
>-|TRBJ2-7|-|TRBV29-1
CSVEDSPGEEQYF
TGCAGCGTTGAAGATTCACCAGGCGAAGAGCAGTACTTC
>-|TRBJ2-1|TRBD2|TRBV7-9
CASSLATSGGANEQFF
TGTGCCAGCAGCTTAGCTACTAGCGGGGGGGCGAATGAGCAGTTCTTC
>-|TRBJ2-3|TRBD2|TRBV6-5
CASSYSRGGTSDTQYF
TGTGCCAGCAGTTACAGTCGCGGGGGGACTTCAGATACGCAGTATTTT
>few|TRBJ2-7|-|TRBV27
CASSLSSPDRVEQYF
TGTGCCAGCAGTTTATCGTCCCCCGATAGGGTCGAGCAGTACTTC
>-|TRBJ2-7|-|TRBV6-8
CASSYWAGSSYEQYF
TGTGCCAGCAGTTACTGGGCGGGCAGCTCCTACGAGCAGTACTTC